Each of the 21 T cell receptor beta chains below was sequenced from the same sample in a study of T-cell reconstitution after alpha-beta-depleted transplantation in children. As it was prepared, the TCRbeta library received unique molecular identifiers. TCRdb fed the PCR reads into MiXCR, producing one record per CDR3 protein. The sample includes under 300,000 distinct CDR3 sequences, around a tenth of them seen just once. The specimen was peripheral blood, collected 180 days after TCRalphabeta/CD19-depleted stem cell transplant. Receptors originate from a male patient aged 2-15 years who had a stem cell transplant for chronic granulomatous disease, so the T cells may come from the graft donor.

This clonotype was picked up many times. The chain recombines TRBV18 with TRBJ2-3, with D perhaps TRBD1 (6 bases). Trimming took 4 bases from V and 0 from J, leaving 14 bases between them. The CDR3 loop spans 16 amino acids. Germline V gene lookup returns CDR1 KGHSH and CDR2 LQKENI. As DNA, the CDR3 is TGTGCCAGCTCACTCCTGGACAGAGCTAGCACAGATACGCAGTATTTT. Its protein is CASSLLDRASTDTQYF.

This clonotype was detected many times. The chain recombines TRBV24-1 with TRBJ2-1; 9 bases line up with TRBD1. CDR3 length: 13 amino acids. CDR1 and CDR2 (germline): KGHDR, SFDVKD. The junction had 10 bases not matched to a gene; V was cut back by 10 bases and J by 10 bases. CDR3 amino acids: CATGDRVLNEQFF. The CDR3, as DNA: TGTGCCACAGGGGACAGGGTACTGAACGAGCAGTTCTTC.

This clonotype has a count of ten or more. The rearrangement joins TRBV7-6 to TRBJ2-7, with D perhaps matching TRBD1 (6 bases). Germline CDR1 reads SGHVS; CDR2 reads FNYEAQ. V was clipped by 1 base and J by 2 bases, with 15 bases between them. CDR3 length equals 16 residues. In nucleotides, the CDR3 is TGTGCCAGCAGCTTAGGACGGACAGACAGTACCTACGAGCAGTACTTC. Translation: CASSLGRTDSTYEQYF.

This clonotype was observed a few times. This chain connects TRBV6-2 or TRBV6-3 to TRBJ2-2, with a weak D call TRBD2 (5 bases). Trimming stripped 3 bases from V and 8 bases from J, with 10 bases between. Per the germline V gene, CDR1 is MNHEY and CDR2 is SVGEGT. This CDR3 region has 13 residues. The CDR3 loop reads CASSYTSGGELFF. In DNA, the CDR3 is TGTGCCAGCAGTTATACAAGCGGTGGGGAGCTGTTTTTT.

Comment on this clonotype: This could be a read error, since a much larger clone is one nucleotide away. The chain employs TRBV29-1 and TRBJ2-7; 7 bases map to TRBD1. The CDR3 loop spans 13 amino acids. The germline V gene encodes CDR1 SQVTM and CDR2 ANQGSEA. CDR3 in amino acids: CSIETGQAYEQYF. In DNA, the CDR3 is TGCAGCATTGAAACTGGACAGGCCTACGAGCAGTACTTC.

This clonotype was seen a few times. This rearrangement joins TRBV28 to TRBJ2-2, with 8 bases lining up with TRBD1. The V and J ends lost 6 bases and 7 bases, in that order; junction bases with no gene match: 10. Germline V CDR1 and CDR2: MDHEN, SYDVKM. This CDR3 contains 15 residues. In DNA form, the CDR3 reads TGTGCCAGCAGACCCCAGGGGGCGCTGGTCGGGGAGCTGTTTTTT. This codes for CASRPQGALVGELFF.

This clonotype was observed many times. The chain employs TRBV27 and TRBJ1-5, with a tentative D call TRBD1 (5 bases). Germline V CDR1 and CDR2: MNHEY, SMNVEV (reference sequence). This CDR3 contains 15 residues. V lost 5 bases to trimming and J lost 4 bases, with 15 bases between them. CDR3 DNA sequence: TGTGCCAGCAGTCCCCTAGCAGGGATTAATCAGCCCCAGCATTTT. This gives the protein CASSPLAGINQPQHF.

The chain couples TRBV23-1 to TRBJ2-3, with no clear D. TRBV23-1 is an open reading frame, and its role is uncertain. The CDR3 totals 21 residues. V was trimmed by 2 bases and J by 3 bases, leaving 30 bases between them. CDR3 residues: CASSQPTEPEMAPKPTDTQYF. As DNA, the CDR3 is TGCGCCAGCAGTCAACCGACGGAACCTGAGATGGCACCAAAACCGACAGATACGCAGTATTTT.

The V gene is TRBV29-1, the J gene TRBJ1-4, with unresolved D. The V end was cut by 5 bases, the J end by 2 bases, with 15 bases between. This CDR3 comprises 15 residues. CDR1 and CDR2 from the germline V gene are SQVTM and ANQGSEA. In nucleotides, the CDR3 is TGCAGCGTTTCGGGTGTGGACGCTACTAATGAAAAACTGTTTTTT. It encodes CSVSGVDATNEKLFF.

This clonotype has just a few counts. The chain is built from TRBV2 and TRBJ2-2, with 9 positions matching TRBD2. V trimming: 5 bases; J trimming: 8 bases; junction bases outside the gene matches: 6. Germline V gene sequence: CDR1 SNHLY, CDR2 FYNNEI. CDR3 length equals 14 residues. The DNA for the CDR3 is TGTGCCAGCAGTCAGACTAGCGGCTTGGGGGAGCTGTTTTTT. The encoded protein is CASSQTSGLGELFF.

A single count supports this clonotype. The V gene is TRBV19, the J gene TRBJ2-1; D not certain. V lost 3 bases, J lost 7 bases, and 13 bases lay in between. The CDR3 is 14 amino acids. Germline CDR1 is LNHDA and CDR2 is SQIVND (reference sequence). The CDR3 region is CASSMSGDMNEQFF. In DNA, the CDR3 is TGTGCCAGTAGTATGTCTGGCGATATGAATGAGCAGTTCTTC.

This clonotype was seen many times. This chain joins TRBV7-9 and TRBJ2-5; TRBD1 agrees at 8 bases. The CDR3 is made up of 15 amino acids. Germline loops: CDR1 SEHNR, CDR2 FQNEAQ (reference sequence). The trim removed 11 bases at V and 1 base at J, leaving 12 bases unmatched. The CDR3 DNA reads as TGTGCCGTAGGACAGGGACTTCGGTCCCAAGAGACCCAGTACTTC. Its translation is CAVGQGLRSQETQYF.

This clonotype was recorded at least ten times. The chain couples TRBV30 to TRBJ2-7, with 11 nucleotides matching TRBD2. The CDR3 has 15 amino acids. The J segment lost 4 bases and the V segment lost 3 bases, leaving 8 bases of the junction unmatched. The germline gives CDR1 GTSNPN, CDR2 SVGIG (reference sequence). The CDR3 sequence is CAWRPRTSGFYEQYF. CDR3 bases: TGTGCCTGGAGACCTCGGACTAGCGGGTTTTACGAGCAGTACTTC. Variable domain in full (rest from reference TRBV30 and TRBJ2-7): SQTIHQWPATLVQPVGSPLSLECTVEGTSNPNLYWYRQAAGRGLQLLFYSVGIGQISSEVPQNLSASRPQDRQFILSSKKLLLSDSGFYLCAWRPRTSGFYEQYFGPGTRLTVT.

Worth noting for this clonotype: A read error may explain this, as a much larger clone is one base away. The V gene is TRBV5-1, the J gene TRBJ1-5; D unresolved. Per germline, CDR1 SGHRS and CDR2 YFSETQ. The length of the CDR3 is 14 residues. Trimming shortened V by 4 bases and J by 4 bases, and 12 bases separated the two germline ends. The CDR3 loop is CASSQGRPNQPQHF. The CDR3 region has the DNA TGCGCCAGCAGCCAAGGGAGACCGAATCAGCCCCAGCATTTT. Based on the CDR3 plus reference TRBV5-1 and TRBJ1-5, the full variable domain is KAGVTQTPRYLIKTRGQQVTLSCSPISGHRSVSWYQQTPGQGLQFLFEYFSETQRNKGNFPGRFSGRQFSNSRSEMNVSTLELGDSALYLCASSQGRPNQPQHFGDGTRLSIL.

This clonotype has a count of ten or more. The chain recombines TRBV7-2 with TRBJ2-5; 7 bases align to TRBD1. The CDR3 is 14 amino acids. The V and J ends lost 5 bases and 0 bases, in that order; junction bases with no gene match: 3. Germline V gene sequence: CDR1 SGHTA, CDR2 FQGNSA. In DNA form, the CDR3 reads TGTGCCAGCAGCAAACAGGGGAACCAAGAGACCCAGTACTTC. Protein: CASSKQGNQETQYF.

The sample holds many counts of this clonotype. V is TRBV20-1 and J is TRBJ2-1, with 14 bases lining up with TRBD2. CDR3 size: 15 residues. After removal of 3 bases from V and 8 bases from J, the junction contained 6 bases not matched to a gene. Per germline, CDR1 DFQATT and CDR2 SNEGSKA (reference sequence). CDR3 amino acids: CSASPPTSGRDEQFF. As DNA, the CDR3 is TGCAGTGCTAGCCCCCCGACTAGCGGGAGGGATGAGCAGTTCTTC.

In the case of this clonotype: A much bigger clone sits one base away, suggesting this may be a read error. This rearrangement joins TRBV5-1 to TRBJ2-5; D not resolved. Trimming took off 2 bases at V and 5 bases at J, with 13 bases between the two ends. The CDR3 sequence is 14 residues long. The germline gives CDR1 SGHRS, CDR2 YFSETQ. CDR3 sequence reads: CASSFGLFHETQYF. CDR3 nucleotides: TGCGCCAGCAGCTTCGGGCTTTTCCATGAGACCCAGTACTTC.

This clonotype was seen many times. The J gene is TRBJ2-3, the V gene TRBV6-5, with D unclear. Trimming removed 4 bases from V and 9 bases from J, with 14 bases in between. The CDR3 extends over 13 amino acids. Germline CDR1 and CDR2: MNHEY and SVGAGI. Written as DNA, the CDR3 is TGTGCCAGCAGTTTCCCCCGGTTTACCACGCAGTATTTT. The encoded protein is CASSFPRFTTQYF.

This clonotype was seen many times. The chain recombines TRBV6-5 with TRBJ2-1; 9 bases are a match to TRBD1. Per germline, CDR1 MNHEY and CDR2 SVGAGI. The ends lost 2 bases at V and 9 bases at J; junction bases unmatched: 8. The CDR3 runs 15 residues. CDR3 sequence: CASSYTRYRGREQFF. CDR3 sequence (DNA): TGTGCCAGCAGTTACACCCGATACAGGGGGCGTGAGCAGTTCTTC.

Ten or more counts support this clonotype. The V gene is TRBV29-1, the J gene TRBJ2-7; maybe TRBD2 (8 bases). This CDR3 has 13 residues. Trimming took off 7 bases at V and 3 bases at J, with 16 bases between the two ends. Germline V lookup: CDR1 SQVTM, CDR2 ANQGSEA. The CDR3: CSARQGLGYEQYF. The CDR3 coding sequence is TGCAGCGCCAGACAGGGACTAGGCTACGAGCAGTACTTC.

The table lists this clonotype with many counts. The rearrangement uses TRBV4-1 and TRBJ2-1; a weak D match, TRBD1 (6 bases). Per the germline V gene, CDR1 is MGHRA and CDR2 is YSYEKL. The CDR3 runs to 18 residues. The ends were cut back, 0 bases at V and 6 bases at J, with 21 bases in the middle. The CDR3 region has the DNA TGCGCCAGCAGCCAAGATCTCAGTCCCACAGGGACCACCAATGAGCAGTTCTTC. Its protein is CASSQDLSPTGTTNEQFF.